Presented here are 30 T cell receptor beta chains from one specimen sequenced in a study of T cell changes during pregnancy in multiple sclerosis. TCRdb's copy holds only in-frame clones and misses some; the assay was immunoSEQ multiplex PCR. The sample lists around 36,000 clones, approximately 92% seen once, with roughly 1.2% in the top ten. The specimen comprised peripheral blood, sampled before pregnancy. The receptors were gathered from a female donor with multiple sclerosis, enrolled in a pregnancy study.

The chain employs TRBV27 and TRBJ2-1; 7 positions agree with TRBD2. Germline trimming cut 5 bases from V and 3 bases from J; bases unmatched to any gene: 10. Germline V gives CDR1 MNHEY, CDR2 SMNVEV (reference sequence). The CDR3 extends over 16 amino acids. This chain's CDR3 is CASSGWGGSNYNEQFF. The CDR3 region has the DNA TGTGCCAGCAGTGGGTGGGGCGGGAGCAACTACAATGAGCAGTTCTTC.

This chain links TRBV9 with TRBJ2-2; the D gene is possibly TRBD2 (6 bases). Per the germline V gene, CDR1 is SGDLS and CDR2 is YYNGEE. The CDR3 spans 14 residues. V was cut by 4 bases and J by 4 bases, with 11 bases left in between. CDR3 DNA sequence: TGTGCCAGCAGCCCTGGAGGGGTCACCGGGGAGCTGTTTTTT. It specifies CASSPGGVTGELFF.

The chain joins TRBV9 to TRBJ1-3; maybe TRBD1 (6 bases). This CDR3 region has 17 residues. CDR1 is SGDLS, CDR2 YYNGEE, per germline. The V gene lost 0 bases and the J gene lost 0 bases, with 13 bases spanning the gap. CDR3 nucleotides: TGTGCCAGCAGCGTAGGAGGGGGGGAAAGCTCTGGAAACACCATATATTTT. Translating it yields CASSVGGGESSGNTIYF.

The chain combines TRBV27 with TRBJ2-1; 11 bases line up with TRBD2. The trim removed 3 bases at V and 8 bases at J, leaving 6 bases unmatched. Germline assignment: CDR1 MNHEY and CDR2 SMNVEV (reference sequence). The CDR3 spans 15 residues. The CDR3, as DNA: TGTGCCAGCAGTTTCCTAGCGGGAGGAAGGTATGAGCAGTTCTTC. This translates into CASSFLAGGRYEQFF.

The rearrangement uses TRBV7-2 and TRBJ2-1, with unresolved D. This CDR3 contains 13 residues. Per germline, CDR1 SGHTA and CDR2 FQGNSA. V lost 1 base and J 10 bases, leaving 11 bases between the germline ends. CDR3: CASSLGALREQFF. CDR3 in DNA: TGTGCCAGCAGCTTAGGGGCACTTCGAGAGCAGTTCTTC. The full variable domain, rest sourced from reference TRBV7-2 and TRBJ2-1, is GAGVSQSPSNKVTEKGKDVELRCDPISGHTALYWYRQSLGQGLEFLIYFQGNSAPDKSGLPSDRFSAERTGGSVSTLTIQRTQQEDSAVYLCASSLGALREQFFGPGTRLTVL.

The chain is built from TRBV6-1 and TRBJ1-1; D is unresolved. This CDR3 region has 11 residues. Germline loops: CDR1 MNHNS, CDR2 SASEGT. Trimming removed 9 bases from V and 0 bases from J, with 5 bases in between. This chain's CDR3 is CASDMNTEAFF. DNA for the CDR3: TGTGCCAGTGACATGAACACTGAAGCTTTCTTT.

The J gene is TRBJ1-2, the V gene TRBV28, with TRBD1 as a possible D gene (5 bases). The CDR3 spans 13 residues. CDR1 and CDR2 (germline): MDHEN, SYDVKM. V gave up 6 bases and J gave up 7 bases, with 15 bases separating them. The CDR3 is CASRGPLGVGYTF. CDR3 sequence (DNA): TGTGCCAGCAGGGGGCCGTTGGGTGTTGGCTACACCTTC.

The J gene is TRBJ2-7, the V gene TRBV7-6; the D gene is possibly TRBD2 (6 bases). V gave up 5 bases and J gave up 5 bases, with 13 bases separating them. The CDR3 is 13 residues long. Germline V gene data show CDR1 as SGHVS and CDR2 as FNYEAQ. DNA for the CDR3: TGTGCCAGCAGCCTCTCGGGGGAGAACGAGCAGTACTTC. Encoded protein: CASSLSGENEQYF.

The chain recombines TRBV2 with TRBJ2-5; 12 bases match TRBD1. J gave up 4 bases and V 7 bases, and 22 bases lay outside the gene matches. Germline V CDR1 and CDR2: SNHLY, FYNNEI. This CDR3 contains 20 residues. The CDR3 DNA reads as TGTGCCAGCACCGAAACTAACGCGGGACAGGGGGCGATTCTCGGAGAGACCCAGTACTTC. It translates to CASTETNAGQGAILGETQYF.

Here the CDR3 reads CASSPRGLSYGYTF. For the CDR3, the DNA is TGTGCCAGTAGCCCAAGGGGACTGTCCTATGGCTACACCTTC. This chain uses TRBV19 with TRBJ1-2, with D possibly being TRBD1 (5 bases). This CDR3 has 14 amino acids. Germline loops: CDR1 LNHDA, CDR2 SQIVND (reference sequence). The V gene lost 6 bases and the J gene lost 4 bases, with 15 bases spanning the gap.

This chain uses TRBV4-2 with TRBJ1-1; a weak D match, TRBD1 (5 bases). The CDR3 has 15 residues. Germline CDR1 reads LGHNA; CDR2 reads YNFKEQ. V gave up 0 bases and J gave up 8 bases, with 16 bases separating them. Here the CDR3 reads CASSQEQGPTREAFF. The DNA of the CDR3 is TGTGCCAGCAGCCAAGAGCAGGGCCCGACCCGAGAAGCTTTCTTT.

The V and J genes are TRBV19 and TRBJ1-4; D not resolved. The CDR3 consists of 14 residues. Trimming pared 6 bases from V and 7 bases from J, leaving 15 bases between. In germline, CDR1 is LNHDA, CDR2 SQIVND (reference sequence). CDR3 sequence (DNA): TGTGCCAGTAGACACCCGAGGGTCTTTGAAAAACTGTTTTTT. This codes for CASRHPRVFEKLFF.

The rearrangement uses TRBV10-3 and TRBJ2-7, with 9 nucleotides matching TRBD1. Per the germline V gene, CDR1 is ENHRY and CDR2 is SYGVKD. The CDR3 spans 12 residues. V shed 8 bases, J shed 3 bases, and the junction held 2 bases outside the gene matches. The CDR3 bases are TGTGCCATCCGGACAGGGGACTACGAGCAGTACTTC. It codes for CAIRTGDYEQYF.

The chain recombines TRBV13 with TRBJ2-1; weak D call: TRBD2 (5 bases). The CDR3 spans 20 residues. The germline CDR1 and CDR2 sequences are PRHDT and FYEKMQ (reference sequence). V was pared by 1 base and J by 2 bases, with 24 bases between. This CDR3 reads CASSLALAFSYEPAYNEQFF. CDR3 nucleotides: TGTGCCAGCAGCTTAGCCCTAGCTTTTTCCTACGAGCCGGCCTACAATGAGCAGTTCTTC.

This chain connects TRBV14 to TRBJ2-3, with TRBD2 as a possible D gene (6 bases). The length of the CDR3 is 18 residues. Germline loops: CDR1 SGHDN, CDR2 FVKESK. The V and J ends lost 0 bases and 6 bases respectively, with 22 bases between them. DNA of the CDR3: TGTGCCAGCAGCCAAGATCATCGGGGGAGCGGGCCCGTTGATACGCAGTATTTT. Residues: CASSQDHRGSGPVDTQYF.

V gene TRBV5-8 combines with J gene TRBJ2-5, with a possible D match to TRBD1 (5 bases). The V and J ends lost 1 base and 5 bases respectively, with 15 bases between them. CDR3 length equals 15 residues. The germline V gene encodes CDR1 SGHTS and CDR2 YDEGEE. CDR3 in amino acids: CASSLIEGAPETQYF. The CDR3 DNA follows: TGTGCCAGCAGCTTGATTGAAGGGGCGCCGGAGACCCAGTACTTC.

In its sample, this clone was seen once. This chain joins TRBV5-4 and TRBJ1-1; TRBD1 might be the D (5 bases). Germline V CDR1 and CDR2: SGHNT, YYREEE (reference sequence). The CDR3 is 12 residues long. The V gene lost 1 base and the J gene lost 11 bases, with 12 bases spanning the gap. DNA of the CDR3: TGTGCCAGCAGCTTGTCGGGGGTAGACGCTTTCTTT. Its protein product is CASSLSGVDAFF.

The rearrangement links TRBV28 to TRBJ1-3, with 9 bases lining up with TRBD1. This CDR3 is 14 amino acids long. The germline CDR1 and CDR2 sequences are MDHEN and SYDVKM. Losses at the gene ends were 4 bases for V and 8 bases for J; bases not matched to a gene: 6. The chain's CDR3 is CASSWDRESDTIYF. The CDR3 region has the DNA TGTGCCAGCAGTTGGGACAGGGAGTCGGACACCATATATTTT. The full variable domain, its missing parts supplied by reference TRBV28 and TRBJ1-3, is DVKVTQSSRYLVKRTGEKVFLECVQDMDHENMFWYRQDPGLGLRLIYFSYDVKMKEKGDIPEGYSVSREKKERFSLILESASTNQTSMYLCASSWDRESDTIYFGEGSWLTVV.

This clone was seen a single time. The chain is built from TRBV29-1 and TRBJ1-1; D is possibly TRBD1 (5 bases). Germline V gene data show CDR1 as SQVTM and CDR2 as ANQGSEA. Trimming cost V 4 bases and J 4 bases, with 13 bases left between them. This CDR3 is 13 amino acids long. The CDR3: CSVVPQAGTEAFF. The DNA for the CDR3 is TGCAGCGTTGTGCCACAGGCAGGCACTGAAGCTTTCTTT.

This chain connects TRBV6-5 to TRBJ1-1, with D tentatively TRBD1 (5 bases). CDR3 length: 14 amino acids. Per the germline V gene, CDR1 is MNHEY and CDR2 is SVGAGI. Trimming cost V 2 bases and J 1 base, with 8 bases left between them. The CDR3: CASSYTQGNTEAFF. The CDR3 nucleotides read TGTGCCAGCAGTTACACTCAGGGGAACACTGAAGCTTTCTTT.

This rearrangement joins TRBV10-1 to TRBJ2-2; TRBD1 matches 8 bases. CDR3 size: 15 residues. Losses at the gene ends were 2 bases for V and 2 bases for J; bases not matched to a gene: 1. Germline-derived CDR1 and CDR2 are WNHNN and SYGVQD (reference sequence). Here the CDR3 reads CASSEDRGNTGELFF. The CDR3 DNA reads as TGCGCCAGCAGTGAGGACAGGGGAAACACCGGGGAGCTGTTTTTT.

This chain uses TRBV28 with TRBJ1-3; tentative D call: TRBD1 (5 bases). The CDR3 totals 12 residues. Trimming cost V 5 bases and J 6 bases, with 8 bases left between them. CDR1 is MDHEN, CDR2 SYDVKM, per germline. The CDR3 bases are TGTGCCAGCAGTACGGGGGAAAACACCATATATTTT. Translating gives CASSTGENTIYF.

The chain carries TRBV25-1 and TRBJ2-5, with D unresolved. Trimming shortened V by 1 base and J by 4 bases, and 16 bases separated the two germline ends. The length of the CDR3 is 16 residues. The V gene's germline CDR1 is MGHDK and CDR2 SYGVNS. CDR3 in amino acids: CASSEFSLVRGETQYF. CDR3 nucleotide sequence: TGTGCCAGCAGTGAATTTAGTCTAGTACGTGGAGAGACCCAGTACTTC.

The table lists this clone with a few counts. This sequence joins TRBV29-1 and TRBJ1-2, with TRBD1 matching over 7 bases. Germline CDR1 and CDR2: SQVTM and ANQGSEA. J was trimmed by 8 bases and V by 7 bases; bases with no gene match: 7. The length of the CDR3 is 11 residues. The CDR3 DNA follows: TGCAGCGGCGGTACAGGGGAGGGCTACACCTTC. Its protein product is CSGGTGEGYTF.

By frequency in the sample, this clone is medium-sized. The gene calls are TRBV4-1 and TRBJ2-5; possibly TRBD2 for D (5 bases). The ends were cut back, 1 base at V and 2 bases at J, with 8 bases in the middle. Germline loops: CDR1 MGHRA, CDR2 YSYEKL. This CDR3 comprises 14 residues. CDR3 nucleotide sequence: TGCGCCAGCAGCCAAGCGGGAACACAAGAGACCCAGTACTTC. This encodes CASSQAGTQETQYF.

The rearrangement links TRBV7-9 to TRBJ2-3; 11 bases map to TRBD2. CDR1 and CDR2 (germline): SEHNR, FQNEAQ (reference sequence). V shed 5 bases, J shed 2 bases, and the junction held 6 bases outside the gene matches. The CDR3 has 16 residues. The CDR3 spells CASSVRLAGFTDTQYF. CDR3 nucleotide sequence: TGTGCCAGCAGCGTGCGACTAGCGGGGTTCACAGATACGCAGTATTTT.

The rearrangement links TRBV11-2 to TRBJ1-1, with D hard to call. Per the germline V gene, CDR1 is SGHAT and CDR2 is FQNNGV. The CDR3 has 15 amino acids. Trimming stripped 3 bases from V and 0 bases from J, with 11 bases between. CDR3 nucleotides: TGTGCCAGCAGCTTGCCCCGGGATTTGAACACTGAAGCTTTCTTT. This encodes CASSLPRDLNTEAFF.

This clone was seen once. This chain links TRBV19 with TRBJ2-1; TRBD2 might be the D (5 bases). Germline values: CDR1 LNHDA, CDR2 SQIVND (reference sequence). This CDR3 has 15 amino acids. V lost 3 bases to trimming and J lost 6 bases, with 15 bases between them. The CDR3 is CASSIMLEVGNEQFF. Written as DNA, the CDR3 is TGTGCCAGTAGTATCATGTTGGAGGTGGGCAATGAGCAGTTCTTC.

The chain joins TRBV7-2 to TRBJ2-6; 14 positions match TRBD2. This CDR3 region has 19 residues. The trim removed 2 bases at V and 0 bases at J, leaving 3 bases unmatched. Germline loops: CDR1 SGHTA, CDR2 FQGNSA. The CDR3 protein is CASSLKGTSGSSGANVLTF. The CDR3 coding sequence is TGTGCCAGCAGCTTAAAGGGGACTAGCGGGAGCTCTGGGGCCAACGTCCTGACTTTC.

The chain couples TRBV5-6 to TRBJ1-1, with D perhaps TRBD1 (5 bases). The length of the CDR3 is 13 residues. The germline gives CDR1 SGHDT, CDR2 YYEEEE. V lost 4 bases and J lost 5, with 12 bases in between. CDR3 nucleotide sequence: TGTGCCAGCAGCATGGGGGGGGGTACTGAAGCTTTCTTT. This codes for CASSMGGGTEAFF.